The 3 T cell receptor beta chains in this list originate from one sample, sequenced in a study of naive and memory T cell subsets. The beta constant-region primer was an equimolar mix of two oligonucleotides covering TRBC1 and TRBC2. Four rounds of PCR amplified the ligated cDNA using nested alpha and beta constant-region primers plus SP2. TCRdb re-called the UMI-ligation and nested PCR reads with MiXCR, one entry per CDR3 protein. The data contain 95,000 to 150,000 distinct CDR3 sequences, around 35% of them singletons. The sample was central memory CD4+ T cells from blood. The source of these receptors is a human donor in good health.

The chain has TRBV29-1 and TRBJ2-1, with 13 bases lining up with TRBD2. Per germline, CDR1 SQVTM and CDR2 ANQGSEA. V shed 5 bases, J shed 7 bases, and the junction held 5 bases outside the gene matches. CDR3 length: 14 amino acids. The CDR3 here is CSVWTSGRRNEQFF. Written as DNA, the CDR3 is TGCAGCGTTTGGACTAGCGGGAGACGGAATGAGCAGTTCTTC.

This clonotype was observed a few times. The chain carries TRBV27 and TRBJ2-1, with D tentatively TRBD2 (5 bases). The length of the CDR3 is 14 residues. Germline loops: CDR1 MNHEY, CDR2 SMNVEV (reference sequence). The ends were cut back, 10 bases at V and 9 bases at J, with 22 bases in the middle. The CDR3 loop is CAISPRGGPGEQFF. CDR3 nucleotide sequence: TGTGCCATCAGCCCTCGTGGCGGGCCTGGTGAGCAGTTCTTC.

This clonotype was counted only a few times. The chain joins TRBV12-3 or TRBV12-4 to TRBJ2-5, with TRBD2 matching over 13 bases. The ends lost 5 bases at V and 4 bases at J; junction bases unmatched: 7. The CDR3 spans 16 residues. CDR3 in DNA: TGTGCCAGCAGTCGACTAGCGGGAGGAGGGCTAGAGACCCAGTACTTC. It yields the protein CASSRLAGGGLETQYF.